The present T cell receptor beta chain was sequenced within a study of beta chain features in type 1 diabetes. The CDR3 extends over 11 amino acids. Sequenced material consisted of expressed TCRB transcripts (all of the isolated RNA was reverse transcribed). Regulatory, naive and central memory T cell samples averaged approximately 3.9 million reads. Method: immunoSEQ multiplex PCR; TCRdb's copy keeps in-frame clones and lacks some. Of under 300,000 clones in the sample, about 26% were seen once. Sorting of CD4+ naive, central memory, regulatory and stem cell-like memory cells was performed via CD45RO/CCR7/CD25/CD127/CD95/CD27. As to this clone: The antigen is undetermined.

Whole-study findings and limits: Sampled from patients, naive, central memory and Treg TCRB repertoires appeared more similar than those sampled from healthy donors. People with Type 1 diabetes carried modestly yet significantly shorter TCRB CDR3s in all four CD4+ subsets.

The rearrangement joins TRBV12-2 to TRBJ2-3. TRBV12-2 is reported as a pseudogene. The receptor was derived from a man aged 30 to 45 in good health. Sequencing input: central memory CD4+ T cells from blood. CDR3: CASRFSTVQYF. The CDR3 DNA follows: TGTGCAAGTCGCTTTTCAACCGTGCAGTATTTT.